This T cell receptor beta chain stems from a study of T cell repertoires in cytomegalovirus infection. The wider study: Well-studied HLA-B-restricted CMV epitopes were used in the study alongside recently identified HLA-C-restricted ones. Public TCR beta signature analysis indicated the presence of both CMV infection and matching HLA type. Notes on the study in general: The ex vivo response showed dominance by HLA-C-restricted CMV-specific TCR beta clonotypes.

In regard to this clonotype: The antigen is not known.

Germline CDR1 reads MDHEN; CDR2 reads SYDVKM. V was pared by 1 base and J by 7 bases, with 23 bases between. The length of the CDR3 is 18 residues. TCRdb itself ran the reads through MiXCR, one entry per CDR3 protein. The repertoire holds about 920,000 distinct CDR3 sequences, with about a third as singletons. The receptor was derived from a human donor in good health (CMV status not recorded). Some clones in this sample may be carry-over from other donors' samples. The chain is built from TRBV28 and TRBJ2-1; tentative D call: TRBD1 (5 bases). The starting material was cultured CD8+ T cells from PBMCs, obtained from culture after CMV antigen stimulation. The CDR3 DNA sequence: TGTGCCAGCAGTTTATCGCCTTATGCATACAGGAGCTTTAATGAGCAGTTCTTC. As protein: CASSLSPYAYRSFNEQFF.